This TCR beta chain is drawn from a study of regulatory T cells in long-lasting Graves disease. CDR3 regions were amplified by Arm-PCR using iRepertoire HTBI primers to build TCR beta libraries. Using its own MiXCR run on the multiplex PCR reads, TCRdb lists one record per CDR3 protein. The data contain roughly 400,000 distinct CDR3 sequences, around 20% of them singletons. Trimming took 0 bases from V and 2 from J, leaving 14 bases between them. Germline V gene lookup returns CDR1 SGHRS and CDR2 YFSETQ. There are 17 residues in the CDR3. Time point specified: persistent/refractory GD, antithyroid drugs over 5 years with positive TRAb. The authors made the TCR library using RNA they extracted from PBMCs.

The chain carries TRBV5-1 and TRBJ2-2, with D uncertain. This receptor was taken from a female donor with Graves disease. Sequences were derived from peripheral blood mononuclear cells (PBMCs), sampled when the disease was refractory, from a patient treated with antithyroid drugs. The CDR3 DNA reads TGCGCCAGCAGCTTGGAAGTAGTCGGCACCAACACCGGGGAGCTGTTTTTT. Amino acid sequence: CASSLEVVGTNTGELFF.